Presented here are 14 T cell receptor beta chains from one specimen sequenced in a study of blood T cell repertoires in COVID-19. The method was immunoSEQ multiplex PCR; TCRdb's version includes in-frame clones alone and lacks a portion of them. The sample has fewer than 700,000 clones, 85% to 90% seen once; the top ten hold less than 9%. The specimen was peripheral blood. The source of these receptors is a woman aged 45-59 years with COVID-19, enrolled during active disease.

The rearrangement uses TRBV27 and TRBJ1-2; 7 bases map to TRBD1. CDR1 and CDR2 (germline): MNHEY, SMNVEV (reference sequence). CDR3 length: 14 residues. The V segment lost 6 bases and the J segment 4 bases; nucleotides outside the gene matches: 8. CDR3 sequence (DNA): TGTGCCAGCAGCCCAGACAGGGACCTCTATGGCTACACCTTC. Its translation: CASSPDRDLYGYTF.

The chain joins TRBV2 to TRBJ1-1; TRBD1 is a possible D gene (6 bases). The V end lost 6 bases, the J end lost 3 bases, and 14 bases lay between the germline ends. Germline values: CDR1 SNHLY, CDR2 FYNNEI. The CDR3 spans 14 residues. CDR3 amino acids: CASRGRGGDTEAFF. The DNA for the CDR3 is TGTGCCAGCAGAGGCAGGGGAGGGGACACTGAAGCTTTCTTT.

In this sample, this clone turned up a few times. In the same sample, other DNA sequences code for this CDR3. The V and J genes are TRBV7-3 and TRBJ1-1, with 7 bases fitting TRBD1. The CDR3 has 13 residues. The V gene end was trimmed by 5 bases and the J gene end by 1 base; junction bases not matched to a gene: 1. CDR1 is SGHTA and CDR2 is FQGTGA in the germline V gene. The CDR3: CASSRDRNTEAFF. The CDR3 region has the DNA TGTGCCAGCAGCCGGGACAGGAACACTGAAGCTTTCTTT.

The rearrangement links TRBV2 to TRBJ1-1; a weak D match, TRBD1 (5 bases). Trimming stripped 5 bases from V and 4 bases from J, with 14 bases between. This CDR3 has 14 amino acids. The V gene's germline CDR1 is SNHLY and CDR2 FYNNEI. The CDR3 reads CASSLTLGATEAFF. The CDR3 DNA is TGTGCCAGCAGTCTTACGTTAGGGGCCACTGAAGCTTTCTTT.

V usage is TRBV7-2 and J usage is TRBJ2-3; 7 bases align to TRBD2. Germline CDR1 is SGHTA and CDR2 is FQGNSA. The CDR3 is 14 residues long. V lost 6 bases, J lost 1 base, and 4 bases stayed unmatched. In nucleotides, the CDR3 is TGTGCCAGCAGGTTGGGAGGGGGCACAGATACGCAGTATTTT. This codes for CASRLGGGTDTQYF.

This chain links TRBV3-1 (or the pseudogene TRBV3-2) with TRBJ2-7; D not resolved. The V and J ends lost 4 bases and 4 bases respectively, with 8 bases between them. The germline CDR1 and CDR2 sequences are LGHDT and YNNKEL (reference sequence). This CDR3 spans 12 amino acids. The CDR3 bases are TGTGCCAGCAGCCCAGGTCAGTACGAGCAGTACTTC. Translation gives CASSPGQYEQYF.

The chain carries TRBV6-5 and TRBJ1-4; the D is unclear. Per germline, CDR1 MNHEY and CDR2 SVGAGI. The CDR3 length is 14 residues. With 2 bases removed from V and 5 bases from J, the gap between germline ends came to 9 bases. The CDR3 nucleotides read TGTGCCAGCAGTTACCGCGAGAGGAATGAAAAACTGTTTTTT. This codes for CASSYRERNEKLFF.

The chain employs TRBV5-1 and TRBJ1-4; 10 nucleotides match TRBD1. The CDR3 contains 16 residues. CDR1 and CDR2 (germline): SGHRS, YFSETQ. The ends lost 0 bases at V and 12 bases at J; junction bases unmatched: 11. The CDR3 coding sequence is TGCGCCAGCAGCTTGGGGGTCGCCGGACAGGGGGAGGAACTGTTTTTT. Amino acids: CASSLGVAGQGEELFF.

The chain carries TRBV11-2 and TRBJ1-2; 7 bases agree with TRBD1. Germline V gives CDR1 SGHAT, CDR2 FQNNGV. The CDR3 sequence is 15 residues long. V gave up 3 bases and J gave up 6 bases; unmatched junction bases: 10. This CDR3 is CASSLGVVTGDGYTF. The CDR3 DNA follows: TGTGCCAGCAGCTTGGGGGTTGTAACAGGGGATGGCTACACCTTC.

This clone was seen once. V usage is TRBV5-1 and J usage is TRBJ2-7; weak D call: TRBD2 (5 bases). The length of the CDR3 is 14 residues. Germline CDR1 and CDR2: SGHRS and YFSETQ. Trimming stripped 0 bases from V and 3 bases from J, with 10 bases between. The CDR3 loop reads CASSLVPGGYEQYF. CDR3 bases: TGCGCCAGCAGCTTGGTACCAGGAGGCTACGAGCAGTACTTC.

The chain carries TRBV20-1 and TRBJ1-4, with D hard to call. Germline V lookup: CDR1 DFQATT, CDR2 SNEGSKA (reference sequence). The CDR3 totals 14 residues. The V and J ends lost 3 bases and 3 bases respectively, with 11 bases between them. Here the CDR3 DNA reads TGCAGTGCTAGTGGAGGCACTTCTAATGAAAAACTGTTTTTT. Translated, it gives CSASGGTSNEKLFF.

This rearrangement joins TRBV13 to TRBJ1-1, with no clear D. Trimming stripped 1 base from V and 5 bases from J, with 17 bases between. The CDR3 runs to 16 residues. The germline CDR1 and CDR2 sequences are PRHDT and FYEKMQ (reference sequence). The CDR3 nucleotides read TGTGCCAGCAGCTTAGTGGTCCCCTCCTCGAGGACTGAAGCTTTCTTT. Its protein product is CASSLVVPSSRTEAFF. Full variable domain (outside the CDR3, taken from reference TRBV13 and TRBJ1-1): AAGVIQSPRHLIKEKRETATLKCYPIPRHDTVYWYQQGPGQDPQFLISFYEKMQSDKGSIPDRFSAQQFSDYHSELNMSSLELGDSALYFCASSLVVPSSRTEAFFGQGTRLTVV.

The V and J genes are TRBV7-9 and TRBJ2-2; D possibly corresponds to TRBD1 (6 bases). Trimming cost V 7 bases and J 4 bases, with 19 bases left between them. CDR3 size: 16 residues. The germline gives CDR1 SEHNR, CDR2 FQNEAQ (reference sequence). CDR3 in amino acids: CASIASRGSSTGELFF. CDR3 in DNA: TGTGCCAGCATAGCATCTAGGGGGAGTAGCACCGGGGAGCTGTTTTTT.

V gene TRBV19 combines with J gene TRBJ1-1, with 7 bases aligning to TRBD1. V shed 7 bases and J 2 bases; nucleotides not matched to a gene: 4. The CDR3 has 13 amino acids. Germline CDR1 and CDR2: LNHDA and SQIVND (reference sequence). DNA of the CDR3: TGTGCCAGTAAACACAGGGGAAACACTGAAGCTTTCTTT. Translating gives CASKHRGNTEAFF.